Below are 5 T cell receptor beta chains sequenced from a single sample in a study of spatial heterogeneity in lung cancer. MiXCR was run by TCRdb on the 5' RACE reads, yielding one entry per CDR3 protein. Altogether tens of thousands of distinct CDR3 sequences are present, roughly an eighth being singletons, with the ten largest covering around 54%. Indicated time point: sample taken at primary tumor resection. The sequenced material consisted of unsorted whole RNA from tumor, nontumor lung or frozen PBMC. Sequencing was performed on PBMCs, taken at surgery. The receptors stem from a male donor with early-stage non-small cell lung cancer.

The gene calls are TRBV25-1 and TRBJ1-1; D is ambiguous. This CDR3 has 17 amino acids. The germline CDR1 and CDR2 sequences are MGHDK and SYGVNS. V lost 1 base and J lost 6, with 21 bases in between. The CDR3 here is CASSESLSNYEHAEAFF. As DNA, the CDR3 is TGTGCCAGCAGTGAATCCCTGAGTAACTATGAACACGCTGAAGCTTTCTTT. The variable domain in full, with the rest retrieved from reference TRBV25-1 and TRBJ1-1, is EADIYQTPRYLVIGTGKKITLECSQTMGHDKMYWYQQDPGMELHLIHYSYGVNSTEKGDLSSESTVSRIRTEHFPLTLESARPSHTSQYLCASSESLSNYEHAEAFFGQGTRLTVV.

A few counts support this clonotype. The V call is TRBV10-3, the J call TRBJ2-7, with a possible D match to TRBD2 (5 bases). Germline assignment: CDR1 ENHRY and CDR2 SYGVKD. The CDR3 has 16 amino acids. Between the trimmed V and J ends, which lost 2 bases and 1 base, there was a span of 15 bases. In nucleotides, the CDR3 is TGTGCCATCAGTGAGGGGCCTAGCCCTTTATCCTACGAGCAGTACTTC. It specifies CAISEGPSPLSYEQYF.

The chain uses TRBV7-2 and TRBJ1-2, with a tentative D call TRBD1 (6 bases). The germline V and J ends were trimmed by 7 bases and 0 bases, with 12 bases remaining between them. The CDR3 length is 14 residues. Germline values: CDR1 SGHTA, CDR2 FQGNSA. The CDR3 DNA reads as TGTGCCAGCATCCAGACAGGAGCTAACTATGGCTACACCTTC. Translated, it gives CASIQTGANYGYTF. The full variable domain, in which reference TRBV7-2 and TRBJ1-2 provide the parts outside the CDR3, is GAGVSQSPSNKVTEKGKDVELRCDPISGHTALYWYRQSLGQGLEFLIYFQGNSAPDKSGLPSDRFSAERTGGSVSTLTIQRTQQEDSAVYLCASIQTGANYGYTFGSGTRLTVV.

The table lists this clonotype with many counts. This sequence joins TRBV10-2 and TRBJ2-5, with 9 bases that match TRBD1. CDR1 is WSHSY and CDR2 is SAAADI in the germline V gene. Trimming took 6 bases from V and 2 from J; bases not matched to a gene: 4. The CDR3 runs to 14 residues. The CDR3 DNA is TGCGCCAGCAGACAGGGGGCACGGCAAGAGACCCAGTACTTC. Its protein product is CASRQGARQETQYF.

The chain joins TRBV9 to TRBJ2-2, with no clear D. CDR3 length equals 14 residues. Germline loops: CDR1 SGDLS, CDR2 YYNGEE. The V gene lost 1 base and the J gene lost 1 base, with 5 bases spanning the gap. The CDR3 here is CASSVLMNTGELFF. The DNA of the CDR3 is TGTGCCAGCAGCGTACTCATGAACACCGGGGAGCTGTTTTTT.